This T cell receptor beta chain was recorded in a study of shared clonotypes between healthy human individuals. Trimming left V 2 bases short and J 4 bases short, with 9 bases between. The CDR3 totals 13 residues. CDR1 is SGHTS and CDR2 is YDEGEE in the germline V gene. Clones were read by immunoSEQ multiplex PCR, and TCRdb kept only the in-frame ones, dropping some. This table holds approximately 1,000,000 clones, 75% to 85% found once. The sample comprised memory CD4+ T cells from PBMCs. This sample's subset: CD45RA-negative fraction. This chain uses TRBV5-8 with TRBJ1-1; D is ambiguous. This sequence originates from a man aged 18 to 30 in good health. Some clones in this sample may be carry-over from other donors' samples. The CDR3 DNA follows: TGTGCCAGCAGCTTAGTAGGTACCACTGAAGCTTTCTTT. As protein: CASSLVGTTEAFF.